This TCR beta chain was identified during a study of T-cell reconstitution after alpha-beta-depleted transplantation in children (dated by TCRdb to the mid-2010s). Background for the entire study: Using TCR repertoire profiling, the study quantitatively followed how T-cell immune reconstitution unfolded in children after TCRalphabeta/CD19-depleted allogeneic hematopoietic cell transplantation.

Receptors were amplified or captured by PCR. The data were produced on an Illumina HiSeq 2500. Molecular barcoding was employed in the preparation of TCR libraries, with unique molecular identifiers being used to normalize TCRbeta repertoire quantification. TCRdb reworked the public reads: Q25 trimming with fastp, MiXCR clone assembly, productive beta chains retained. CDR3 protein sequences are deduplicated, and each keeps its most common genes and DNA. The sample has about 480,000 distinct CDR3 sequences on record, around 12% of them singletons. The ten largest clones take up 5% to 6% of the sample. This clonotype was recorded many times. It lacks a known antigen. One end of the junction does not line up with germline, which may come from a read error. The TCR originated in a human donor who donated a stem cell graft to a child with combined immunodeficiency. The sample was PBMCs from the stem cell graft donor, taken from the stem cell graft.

Here is the DNA: TGTGCCAGCAGATTGGGACTAGCGGGAGCTTCGTACGAGCAGTACTTC. This codes for CASRLGLAGASYEQYF. Recombination joined TRBV5-6 with TRBJ2-7, and TRBD2 matches 14 of the central bases. Inclusive of the bounding cysteine and phenylalanine, the CDR3 is 16 residues long. Only CDR3 DNA remains: 48 bases, in frame from the first base. Per the germline V gene, SGHDT is the CDR1 and YYEEEE is the CDR2.